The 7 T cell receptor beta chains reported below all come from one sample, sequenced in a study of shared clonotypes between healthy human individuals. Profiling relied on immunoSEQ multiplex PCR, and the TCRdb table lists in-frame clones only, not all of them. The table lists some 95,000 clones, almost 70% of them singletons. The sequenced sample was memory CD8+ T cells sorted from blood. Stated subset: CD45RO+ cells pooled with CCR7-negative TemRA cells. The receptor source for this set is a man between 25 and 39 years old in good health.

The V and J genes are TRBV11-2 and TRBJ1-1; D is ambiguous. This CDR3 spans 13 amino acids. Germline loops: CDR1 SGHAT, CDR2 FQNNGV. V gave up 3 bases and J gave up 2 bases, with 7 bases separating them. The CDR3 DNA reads TGTGCCAGCAGCTTCGCCGATAACACTGAAGCTTTCTTT. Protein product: CASSFADNTEAFF.

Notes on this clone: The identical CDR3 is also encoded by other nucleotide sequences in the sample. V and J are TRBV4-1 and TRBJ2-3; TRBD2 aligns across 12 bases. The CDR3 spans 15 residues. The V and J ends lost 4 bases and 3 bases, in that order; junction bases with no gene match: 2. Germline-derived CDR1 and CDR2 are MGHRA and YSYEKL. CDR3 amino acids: CASSPSGRGTDTQYF. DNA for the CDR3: TGCGCCAGCAGCCCTAGCGGGAGGGGGACAGATACGCAGTATTTT.

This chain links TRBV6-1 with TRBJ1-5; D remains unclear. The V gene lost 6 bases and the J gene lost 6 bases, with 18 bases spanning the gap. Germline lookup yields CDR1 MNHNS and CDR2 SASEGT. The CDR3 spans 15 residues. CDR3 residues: CASRDTLGGSQPQHF. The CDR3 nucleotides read TGTGCCAGCAGGGATACATTGGGAGGGAGTCAGCCCCAGCATTTT.

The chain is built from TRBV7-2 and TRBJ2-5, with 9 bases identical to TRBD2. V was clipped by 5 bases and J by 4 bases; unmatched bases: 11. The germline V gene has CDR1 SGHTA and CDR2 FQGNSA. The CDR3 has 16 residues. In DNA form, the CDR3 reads TGTGCCAGCAGCCCCGCCCTAGCGGGACAGCTAGAGACCCAGTACTTC. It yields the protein CASSPALAGQLETQYF.

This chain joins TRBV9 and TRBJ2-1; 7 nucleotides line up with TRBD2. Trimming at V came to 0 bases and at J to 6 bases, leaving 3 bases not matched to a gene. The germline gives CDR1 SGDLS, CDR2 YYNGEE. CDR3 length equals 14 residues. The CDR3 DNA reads TGTGCCAGCAGCGTAGACTGGGAGGGCAATGAGCAGTTCTTC. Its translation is CASSVDWEGNEQFF. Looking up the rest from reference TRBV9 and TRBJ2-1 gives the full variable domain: DSGVTQTPKHLITATGQRVTLRCSPRSGDLSVYWYQQSLDQGLQFLIQYYNGEERAKGNILERFSAQQFPDLHSELNLSSLELGDSALYFCASSVDWEGNEQFFGPGTRLTVL.

CDR3 residues: CASSQGTSYEQYF. The DNA of the CDR3 is TGCGCCAGCAGCCAAGGGACCTCCTACGAGCAGTACTTC. The chain has TRBV4-3 and TRBJ2-7; D not resolved. The CDR3 covers 13 residues. Between the trimmed V and J ends, which lost 1 base and 0 bases, there was a span of 4 bases. CDR1 LGHNA and CDR2 YSLEER come from the germline V gene.

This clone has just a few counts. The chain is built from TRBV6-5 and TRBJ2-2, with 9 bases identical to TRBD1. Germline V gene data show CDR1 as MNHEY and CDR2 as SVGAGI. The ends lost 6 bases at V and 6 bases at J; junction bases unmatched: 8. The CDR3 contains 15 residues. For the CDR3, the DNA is TGTGCCAGCAGCTACCGGACAGGGGTTGCCGGGGAGCTGTTTTTT. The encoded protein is CASSYRTGVAGELFF.